These 14 T cell receptor beta chains came from one sample sequenced in a study of cytomegalovirus exposure and HLA in healthy donors. PCR primers comprised 60 Vbeta and 13 Jbeta primers. Assay: immunoSEQ multiplex PCR; the TCRdb copy retains only in-frame clones and omits some. The sample includes about 77,000 clones, approximately 80% seen only once; the top ten take about 3.5%. The sequenced material came from PBMCs. The receptors come from a man aged 35 to 55 in good health and CMV-seronegative.

This chain connects TRBV7-8 to TRBJ1-5; 8 bases are shared with TRBD1. The CDR3 spans 16 residues. The germline CDR1 and CDR2 sequences are SGHVS and FQNEAQ. J gave up 2 bases and V 5 bases, and 8 bases lay outside the gene matches. CDR3 region: CASSRTRGRGNQPQHF. The CDR3 nucleotides read TGTGCCAGCAGCCGGACCAGGGGGCGCGGCAATCAGCCCCAGCATTTT.

This chain connects TRBV20-1 to TRBJ1-1; D gene ambiguous. Trimming left V 0 bases short and J 10 bases short, with 9 bases between. The CDR3 spans 11 residues. Germline V gives CDR1 DFQATT, CDR2 SNEGSKA (reference sequence). CDR3 residues: CSARDGGRAFF. The CDR3 region has the DNA TGCAGTGCTAGAGATGGAGGGAGAGCTTTCTTT.

The chain is built from TRBV9 and TRBJ1-6; D unresolved. The CDR3 has 15 residues. CDR1 SGDLS and CDR2 YYNGEE come from the germline V gene. Deletions cut 4 bases from V and 10 bases from J, with 18 bases between. The CDR3 reads CASSSGYFNASPLHF. Here the CDR3 DNA reads TGTGCCAGCAGCTCGGGATACTTCAACGCCTCACCCCTCCACTTT.

This chain links TRBV10-3 with TRBJ1-1; the match to TRBD1 covers 9 bases. V lost 6 bases to trimming and J lost 5 bases; unmatched junction nucleotides: 7. Germline V gives CDR1 ENHRY, CDR2 SYGVKD. This CDR3 contains 14 residues. The CDR3 here is CAIRTGTGRTEAFF. In DNA, the CDR3 is TGTGCCATCAGGACAGGGACAGGGAGGACTGAAGCTTTCTTT.

The chain couples TRBV19 to TRBJ1-1; tentative D call: TRBD1 (5 bases). Germline V gene data show CDR1 as LNHDA and CDR2 as SQIVND (reference sequence). V lost 5 bases, J lost 0 bases, and 7 bases lay in between. The CDR3 is 13 residues long. CDR3 in amino acids: CASSWGLNTEAFF. CDR3 coding DNA: TGTGCCAGTAGTTGGGGCTTGAACACTGAAGCTTTCTTT. Variable domain in full (rest from reference TRBV19 and TRBJ1-1): DGGITQSPKYLFRKEGQNVTLSCEQNLNHDAMYWYRQDPGQGLRLIYYSQIVNDFQKGDIAEGYSVSREKKESFPLTVTSAQKNPTAFYLCASSWGLNTEAFFGQGTRLTVV.

This chain links TRBV7-2 with TRBJ2-5; tentatively, D is TRBD1 (6 bases). The CDR3 has 14 amino acids. CDR1 is SGHTA and CDR2 is FQGNSA in the germline V gene. The V gene lost 7 bases and the J gene lost 2 bases, with 14 bases spanning the gap. This chain's CDR3 is CASTPNQGQETQYF. In DNA, the CDR3 is TGTGCCAGCACCCCCAATCAGGGGCAAGAGACCCAGTACTTC.

The chain recombines TRBV21-1 with TRBJ1-2. TRBV21-1 is a listed pseudogene. The CDR3 is made up of 14 amino acids. The CDR3 sequence is CASSKVRDYYGYTF. CDR3 bases: TGTGCCAGCAGCAAAGTTCGGGACTACTATGGCTACACCTTC.

This clone showed up just a few times. The V gene is TRBV10-2, the J gene TRBJ1-5, with D maybe TRBD1 (6 bases). Trimming cost V 3 bases and J 6 bases, with 9 bases left between them. This CDR3 region has 13 residues. Germline V lookup: CDR1 WSHSY, CDR2 SAAADI. In DNA form, the CDR3 reads TGCGCCAGCAGTGAACAGGGAAGTCAGCCCCAGCATTTT. Protein: CASSEQGSQPQHF.

This sequence joins TRBV2 and TRBJ1-1, with TRBD1 matching over 7 bases. Germline assignment: CDR1 SNHLY and CDR2 FYNNEI. The trim removed 6 bases at V and 6 bases at J, leaving 4 bases unmatched. The CDR3 has 12 amino acids. This chain's CDR3 is CASRLGTAEAFF. The CDR3 DNA follows: TGTGCCAGCAGACTCGGGACAGCTGAAGCTTTCTTT.

This rearrangement joins TRBV7-6 to TRBJ1-5; 8 bases map to TRBD1. The CDR3 loop spans 13 amino acids. The V gene end was trimmed by 5 bases and the J gene end by 4 bases; junction bases not matched to a gene: 1. Germline V gene lookup returns CDR1 SGHVS and CDR2 FNYEAQ. The CDR3 DNA follows: TGTGCCAGCAGCGGGACAGGTAATCAGCCCCAGCATTTT. It encodes CASSGTGNQPQHF.

V gene TRBV5-4 combines with J gene TRBJ2-3, with a tentative D call TRBD2 (6 bases). This CDR3 is built from 15 residues. V lost 6 bases and J lost 4, with 18 bases in between. Germline V gene data show CDR1 as SGHNT and CDR2 as YYREEE (reference sequence). CDR3 in amino acids: CASTMGLLGADTQYF. CDR3 coding DNA: TGTGCCAGCACCATGGGACTCCTCGGGGCAGATACGCAGTATTTT.

This clone was picked up one time. The chain combines TRBV18 with TRBJ2-5; 8 bases align to TRBD2. The CDR3 loop spans 14 amino acids. Germline-derived CDR1 and CDR2 are KGHSH and LQKENI. Germline trimming cut 2 bases from V and 5 bases from J; bases unmatched to any gene: 4. In DNA form, the CDR3 reads TGTGCCAGCTCACCATCGGGAGGGTCGGAGACCCAGTACTTC. Translation: CASSPSGGSETQYF.

The genes are TRBV14 and TRBJ2-1, with D unresolved. Deletions cut 4 bases from V and 4 bases from J, with 2 bases between. The CDR3 covers 11 residues. Germline CDR1 SGHDN, CDR2 FVKESK. This chain's CDR3 is CASSLYNEQFF. The CDR3 DNA reads TGTGCCAGCAGCCTATACAATGAGCAGTTCTTC. Filled out from reference TRBV14 and TRBJ2-1, the complete variable domain reads EAGVTQFPSHSVIEKGQTVTLRCDPISGHDNLYWYRRVMGKEIKFLLHFVKESKQDESGMPNNRFLAERTGGTYSTLKVQPAELEDSGVYFCASSLYNEQFFGPGTRLTVL.

The V and J genes are TRBV5-4 and TRBJ1-2; D may be TRBD1 (6 bases). Trimming pared 4 bases from V and 3 bases from J, leaving 16 bases between. There are 15 residues in the CDR3. Looked up from germline, CDR1 is SGHNT and CDR2 is YYREEE (reference sequence). CDR3 nucleotides: TGTGCCAGCAGCGAGCAGGGACGGACAGACTATGGCTACACCTTC. Protein sequence: CASSEQGRTDYGYTF. The full variable domain, with the rest looked up from reference TRBV5-4 and TRBJ1-2, is ETGVTQSPTHLIKTRGQQVTLRCSSQSGHNTVSWYQQALGQGPQFIFQYYREEENGRGNFPPRFSGLQFPNYSSELNVNALELDDSALYLCASSEQGRTDYGYTFGSGTRLTVV.